Shown below are 30 T cell receptor beta chains from a single sample sequenced in a study of cytomegalovirus exposure and HLA in healthy donors. The primer mix had 60 Vbeta and 13 Jbeta primers. Some clones are missing from TCRdb's copy, which holds only in-frame ones; the method was immunoSEQ multiplex PCR. The sample lists roughly 100,000 clones, about a tenth occurring once. Sequenced material: PBMCs. These receptors all stem from a man aged 35-49 years in good health and CMV-seropositive.

The chain links TRBV5-1 to TRBJ2-7; tentatively, D is TRBD1 (6 bases). This CDR3 has 16 residues. Trimming left V 4 bases short and J 2 bases short, with 19 bases between. The V gene's germline CDR1 is SGHRS and CDR2 YFSETQ. The CDR3 here is CASSPPPGQKTYEQYF. The CDR3 DNA reads TGCGCCAGCAGCCCTCCCCCGGGACAAAAGACCTACGAGCAGTACTTC.

This clone has more than one count but fewer than ten. The rearrangement joins TRBV18 to TRBJ1-2; no clear D gene. The germline CDR1 and CDR2 sequences are KGHSH and LQKENI. There are 13 residues in the CDR3. V shed 2 bases and J shed 2 bases, with 6 bases lying between them. The chain's CDR3 is CASSPTVNYGYTF. The CDR3 bases are TGTGCCAGCTCACCAACAGTGAACTATGGCTACACCTTC.

This chain joins TRBV6-5 and TRBJ2-2, with D possibly matching TRBD2 (6 bases). Germline V gene data show CDR1 as MNHEY and CDR2 as SVGAGI. Trimming removed 6 bases at V and 4 bases at J, with 12 bases between. The CDR3 contains 14 residues. CDR3 residues: CASRPDGGTGELFF. CDR3 nucleotide sequence: TGTGCCAGCAGACCCGACGGGGGCACCGGGGAGCTGTTTTTT.

The chain couples TRBV6-5 to TRBJ2-2; 7 nucleotides line up with TRBD1. J gave up 7 bases and V 0 bases, and 8 bases lay outside the gene matches. This CDR3 is built from 16 residues. Germline V lookup: CDR1 MNHEY, CDR2 SVGAGI. CDR3 bases: TGTGCCAGCAGTTACTCGGGGACAGCGATGGGCGGGGAGCTGTTTTTT. Protein: CASSYSGTAMGGELFF.

V is TRBV19 and J is TRBJ1-2, with D maybe TRBD1 (5 bases). Germline lookup yields CDR1 LNHDA and CDR2 SQIVND (reference sequence). Trimming removed 6 bases at V and 0 bases at J, with 14 bases between. CDR3 length: 15 amino acids. The DNA for the CDR3 is TGTGCCAGTAGAAGACAGAGTCCTGCTAACTATGGCTACACCTTC. Translating it yields CASRRQSPANYGYTF.

V and J are TRBV7-2 and TRBJ2-3, with TRBD1 as a possible D gene (6 bases). This CDR3 comprises 14 residues. Trimming left V 5 bases short and J 0 bases short, with 9 bases between. Germline loops: CDR1 SGHTA, CDR2 FQGNSA. The CDR3: CASSRQVSTDTQYF. The CDR3 DNA follows: TGTGCCAGCAGCAGACAGGTTAGCACAGATACGCAGTATTTT.

There are a few counts of this clone. The genes are TRBV28 and TRBJ2-3, with D perhaps matching TRBD1 (6 bases). CDR1 is MDHEN and CDR2 is SYDVKM in the germline V gene. Between the trimmed V and J ends, which lost 6 bases and 1 base, there was a span of 14 bases. The CDR3 loop spans 15 amino acids. The CDR3 DNA reads TGTGCCAGCAGCGTCGGACAGTACCGCACAGATACGCAGTATTTT. It translates to CASSVGQYRTDTQYF.

This clone has only a few counts. The chain combines TRBV5-1 with TRBJ2-2; TRBD2 matches 11 bases. V dropped 4 bases and J dropped 6; count of bases not matched to a gene: 5. CDR1 is SGHRS and CDR2 is YFSETQ in the germline V gene. The CDR3 spans 15 residues. CDR3 residues: CASSDGTSGPGELFF. CDR3 DNA: TGCGCCAGCAGCGACGGGACTAGCGGTCCCGGGGAGCTGTTTTTT.

By sample fraction, this clone is medium-sized (0.01 to 0.1%). This chain links TRBV2 with TRBJ2-7; D unclear. Per the germline V gene, CDR1 is SNHLY and CDR2 is FYNNEI. V lost 4 bases to trimming and J lost 3 bases, with 4 bases between them. There are 11 residues in the CDR3. CDR3 DNA: TGTGCCAGCAGTGTCAGCTACGAGCAGTACTTC. This codes for CASSVSYEQYF.

This clone showed up just a few times. J is TRBJ2-2 and V is TRBV9; tentatively, D is TRBD2 (5 bases). V dropped 2 bases and J dropped 7 bases, with 15 bases sitting between them. The CDR3 is made up of 15 amino acids. Germline CDR1 and CDR2: SGDLS and YYNGEE. CDR3 residues: CASSVSMGVYGELFF. The CDR3 DNA is TGTGCCAGCAGCGTTTCCATGGGAGTCTACGGGGAGCTGTTTTTT.

V and J are TRBV7-3 and TRBJ1-1, with D tentatively TRBD1 (5 bases). The ends were cut back, 4 bases at V and 1 base at J, with 13 bases in the middle. This CDR3 comprises 15 residues. The germline V gene encodes CDR1 SGHTA and CDR2 FQGTGA. The CDR3 reads CASSSHGTANTEAFF. As DNA, the CDR3 is TGTGCCAGCAGCTCCCACGGGACTGCGAACACTGAAGCTTTCTTT.

This clone was recorded a few times. The chain has TRBV21-1 and TRBJ1-1; the table's D call of TRBD1 was not tested on the DNA. TRBV21-1 is a pseudogene. This CDR3 has 14 residues. The CDR3 spells CASSKGDRDTEAFF. CDR3 in DNA: TGTGCCAGCAGCAAAGGGGACAGGGACACTGAAGCTTTCTTT.

This rearrangement joins TRBV9 to TRBJ2-3, with TRBD2 matching over 7 bases. Germline CDR1 and CDR2: SGDLS and YYNGEE. The ends lost 0 bases at V and 0 bases at J; junction bases unmatched: 4. This CDR3 region has 16 residues. CDR3 protein: CASSVVGGRSTDTQYF. The CDR3 DNA sequence: TGTGCCAGCAGCGTAGTGGGGGGGAGGAGCACAGATACGCAGTATTTT. Full variable domain (remainder filled in from reference TRBV9 and TRBJ2-3): DSGVTQTPKHLITATGQRVTLRCSPRSGDLSVYWYQQSLDQGLQFLIQYYNGEERAKGNILERFSAQQFPDLHSELNLSSLELGDSALYFCASSVVGGRSTDTQYFGPGTRLTVL.

The chain couples TRBV2 to TRBJ2-2, with 7 bases that match TRBD2. The CDR3 covers 13 residues. J gave up 6 bases and V 5 bases, and 3 bases lay outside the gene matches. The germline V gene encodes CDR1 SNHLY and CDR2 FYNNEI. DNA for the CDR3: TGTGCCAGCAGTTTGGGGGGGGCCGGGGAGCTGTTTTTT. This sequence encodes CASSLGGAGELFF. Full variable domain (outside the CDR3, taken from reference TRBV2 and TRBJ2-2): EPEVTQTPSHQVTQMGQEVILRCVPISNHLYFYWYRQILGQKVEFLVSFYNNEISEKSEIFDDQFSVERPDGSNFTLKIRSTKLEDSAMYFCASSLGGAGELFFGEGSRLTVL.

Only a few counts were recorded for this clone. This chain connects TRBV6-5 to TRBJ1-1, with D perhaps TRBD1 (6 bases). Germline-derived CDR1 and CDR2 are MNHEY and SVGAGI. The CDR3 contains 16 residues. Trimming removed 2 bases at V and 1 base at J, with 14 bases between. The CDR3 sequence: CASSYRGQKRNTEAFF. CDR3 DNA: TGTGCCAGCAGTTACCGTGGACAGAAAAGGAACACTGAAGCTTTCTTT.

This clone was counted a few times. An end of the junction does not agree with germline; a read error may underlie this. The chain has TRBV7-6 and TRBJ2-6, with D tentatively TRBD1 (5 bases). There are 13 residues in the CDR3. Germline lookup yields CDR1 SGHVS and CDR2 FNYEAQ. The CDR3 bases are TGTGCCAGCAGCTTTGGTGGGGCCAATGTCCTGACTTTC. It specifies CASSFGGANVLTF.

The chain employs TRBV28 and TRBJ1-5; D uncertain. CDR1 and CDR2 from the germline V gene are MDHEN and SYDVKM. The CDR3 covers 14 residues. Trimming pared 1 base from V and 7 bases from J, leaving 11 bases between. CDR3 residues: CASSLYLRAQPQHF. CDR3 coding DNA: TGTGCCAGCAGTTTATATCTGAGGGCCCAGCCCCAGCATTTT.

The V call is TRBV29-1, the J call TRBJ1-1; D not resolved. V was cut by 6 bases and J by 8 bases, with 10 bases left in between. CDR1 is SQVTM and CDR2 is ANQGSEA in the germline V gene. CDR3 size: 10 residues. CDR3 region: CSVRPEEAFF. The DNA of the CDR3 is TGCAGCGTCCGTCCCGAGGAAGCTTTCTTT.

This clone showed up just a few times. The chain employs TRBV28 and TRBJ1-2; D not resolved. In germline, CDR1 is MDHEN, CDR2 SYDVKM. Trimming removed 1 base from V and 13 bases from J, with 19 bases in between. This CDR3 is built from 14 residues. DNA for the CDR3: TGTGCCAGCAGTTTATCCCTGGATGGAAATGGCGGCACCTTC. Its translation: CASSLSLDGNGGTF.

The rearrangement joins TRBV4-3 to TRBJ2-6, with D possibly TRBD1 on 5 matching bases. CDR1 and CDR2 (germline): LGHNA, YSLEER. The CDR3 runs to 15 residues. V was clipped by 1 base and J by 9 bases, with 13 bases between them. The CDR3 DNA follows: TGCGCCAGCAGCCAAGGCAGGGAAAAAGGCAACGTCCTGACTTTC. The encoded protein is CASSQGREKGNVLTF.

This clone was counted between two and nine times. This chain joins TRBV5-4 and TRBJ2-7, with 10 bases lining up with TRBD1. The trim removed 5 bases at V and 6 bases at J, leaving 5 bases unmatched. The CDR3 loop spans 13 amino acids. From germline, CDR1 is SGHNT and CDR2 YYREEE (reference sequence). The CDR3 coding sequence is TGTGCCAGCAGTCCCTGGACAGGGGGCGAGCAGTACTTC. Protein sequence: CASSPWTGGEQYF. Full variable domain (outside the CDR3, taken from reference TRBV5-4 and TRBJ2-7): ETGVTQSPTHLIKTRGQQVTLRCSSQSGHNTVSWYQQALGQGPQFIFQYYREEENGRGNFPPRFSGLQFPNYSSELNVNALELDDSALYLCASSPWTGGEQYFGPGTRLTVT.

This clone was counted a few times. The CDR3 DNA sequence: TGTGCCAGCAGCGCCAGACATAACTTTCCGGGGGAGACCCAGTACTTC. Protein sequence: CASSARHNFPGETQYF. This rearrangement joins TRBV11-1 to TRBJ2-5; maybe TRBD2 (5 bases). Trimming pared 5 bases from V and 5 bases from J, leaving 21 bases between. Germline lookup yields CDR1 SGHAT and CDR2 FQDESV (reference sequence). The CDR3 is made up of 16 amino acids.

V and J are TRBV27 and TRBJ1-1; the D gene is possibly TRBD1 (5 bases). Germline CDR1 reads MNHEY; CDR2 reads SMNVEV (reference sequence). Trimming shortened V by 3 bases and J by 8 bases, and 10 bases separated the two germline ends. The CDR3 contains 12 residues. Written as DNA, the CDR3 is TGTGCCAGCAGTTTCGGTGGGGCGGAAGCTTTCTTT. It translates to CASSFGGAEAFF.

This clone occurred a few times. This chain joins TRBV27 and TRBJ2-7; D might be TRBD2 (5 bases). The CDR3 contains 16 residues. The V gene's germline CDR1 is MNHEY and CDR2 SMNVEV (reference sequence). V lost 4 bases and J lost 5, with 21 bases in between. The CDR3: CASSSIVLEGFNEQYF. CDR3 nucleotide sequence: TGTGCCAGCAGTTCAATAGTGCTAGAGGGTTTCAACGAGCAGTACTTC.

The CDR3 spells CASSRGDVSSGNTIYF. The CDR3 coding sequence is TGTGCCAGCAGCCGCGGGGACGTATCCTCTGGAAACACCATATATTTT. The V gene is TRBV7-9, the J gene TRBJ1-3, with D maybe TRBD1 (5 bases). The CDR3 covers 16 residues. Between the trimmed V and J ends, which lost 5 bases and 0 bases, there was a span of 14 bases. The germline V gene encodes CDR1 SEHNR and CDR2 FQNEAQ (reference sequence).

A few counts support this clone. This rearrangement joins TRBV27 to TRBJ2-6; the match to TRBD2 covers 8 bases. The CDR3 is 18 amino acids. V lost 7 bases, J lost 0 bases, and 11 bases stayed unmatched. Germline CDR1 is MNHEY and CDR2 is SMNVEV (reference sequence). CDR3 in DNA: TGTGCCAGCAACGAAACGGGAGGGCCATACTCTGGGGCCAACGTCCTGACTTTC. It codes for CASNETGGPYSGANVLTF.

In DNA, the CDR3 is TGTGCCAGCAGCATTAGCGGGAGCTCCTACGAGCAGTACTTC. It encodes CASSISGSSYEQYF. The chain employs TRBV5-8 and TRBJ2-7, with 9 bases aligning to TRBD2. The CDR3 extends over 14 amino acids. V gave up 4 bases and J gave up 0 bases; unmatched junction bases: 2. Germline CDR1 is SGHTS and CDR2 is YDEGEE.

There are a few counts of this clone. J is TRBJ2-5 and V is TRBV28; 9 bases fit TRBD2. V lost 10 bases, J lost 5 bases, and 8 bases stayed unmatched. This CDR3 comprises 13 residues. CDR1 and CDR2 from the germline V gene are MDHEN and SYDVKM. The CDR3 DNA follows: TGTGCCACCGGCGATAGCGGGAGCGAGACCCAGTACTTC. Encoded protein: CATGDSGSETQYF.

The rearrangement links TRBV28 to TRBJ2-7, with 8 bases identical to TRBD1. CDR3 length: 14 residues. With 6 bases clipped from V and 4 bases from J, the junction kept 8 bases outside the gene matches. CDR1 and CDR2 from the germline V gene are MDHEN and SYDVKM. For the CDR3, the DNA is TGTGCCAGCAGCTGGTTGGGACAGGTATACGAGCAGTACTTC. It yields the protein CASSWLGQVYEQYF.

The rearrangement joins TRBV4-2 to TRBJ2-7, with a tentative D call TRBD2 (6 bases). The V gene's germline CDR1 is LGHNA and CDR2 YNFKEQ. Trimming shortened V by 4 bases and J by 2 bases, and 18 bases separated the two germline ends. This CDR3 has 16 amino acids. The CDR3 is CASSPQPAGSPYEQYF. The CDR3 DNA follows: TGTGCCAGCAGCCCACAGCCGGCCGGGAGTCCCTACGAGCAGTACTTC.